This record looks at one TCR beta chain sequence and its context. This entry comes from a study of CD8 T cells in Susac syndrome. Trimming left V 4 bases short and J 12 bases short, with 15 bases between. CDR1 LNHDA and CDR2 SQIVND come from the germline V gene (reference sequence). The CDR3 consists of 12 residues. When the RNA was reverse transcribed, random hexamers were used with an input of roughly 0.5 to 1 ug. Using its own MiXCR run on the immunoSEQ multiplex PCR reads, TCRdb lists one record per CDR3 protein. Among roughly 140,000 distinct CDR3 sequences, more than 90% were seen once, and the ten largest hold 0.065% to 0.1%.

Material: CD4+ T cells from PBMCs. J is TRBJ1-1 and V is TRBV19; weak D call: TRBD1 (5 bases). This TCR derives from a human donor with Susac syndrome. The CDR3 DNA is TGTGCCAGTAGTAGGTCGGGGCTGACGACTTTCTTT. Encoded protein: CASSRSGLTTFF.